Following are 26 T cell receptor beta chains from one sample sequenced in a study of blood T cell repertoires in COVID-19 (dated by TCRdb to about 2020). Library preparation employed the immunoSEQ multiplex PCR assay. What TCRdb holds here is the immuneACCESS table cut down to in-frame rearrangements. Part of the clones is not present; checked against another copy, under half of the missing clones reflect an unresolved V gene, and the others are unexplained. Across this sample there are fewer than 350,000 clones, with approximately 91% seen only once. The ten largest clones add up to 1.5% to 2% of the sample. The sequencing input was PBMCs or T cells enriched from blood (not recorded which). The receptors shown here come from a woman aged 40 to 55 who had recovered from COVID-19.

The J gene is TRBJ1-2, the V gene TRBV6-5; no reliable D call. The CDR3 runs to 13 residues. With 5 bases removed from V and 3 bases from J, the gap between germline ends came to 10 bases. Germline CDR1 and CDR2: MNHEY and SVGAGI. This chain's CDR3 is CASSPGIHYGYTF. CDR3 in DNA: TGTGCCAGCAGTCCCGGGATACACTATGGCTACACCTTC.

The chain combines TRBV7-3 with TRBJ2-1; D might be TRBD1 (6 bases). Germline V lookup: CDR1 SGHTA, CDR2 FQGTGA. The CDR3 is 16 residues long. The V gene lost 4 bases and the J gene lost 7 bases, with 20 bases spanning the gap. The CDR3 spells CASSSNARGIGNEQFF. The CDR3 nucleotides read TGTGCCAGCAGCTCCAACGCCAGGGGAATCGGGAATGAGCAGTTCTTC. Variable domain in full (rest from reference TRBV7-3 and TRBJ2-1): GAGVSQTPSNKVTEKGKYVELRCDPISGHTALYWYRQSLGQGPEFLIYFQGTGAADDSGLPNDRFFAVRPEGSVSTLKIQRTERGDSAVYLCASSSNARGIGNEQFFGPGTRLTVL.

The V and J genes are TRBV7-9 and TRBJ1-2; TRBD1 matches at 7 bases. The length of the CDR3 is 13 residues. CDR1 SEHNR and CDR2 FQNEAQ come from the germline V gene (reference sequence). Losses at the gene ends were 5 bases for V and 2 bases for J; bases not matched to a gene: 2. The CDR3 here is CASSVTGNYGYTF. The DNA of the CDR3 is TGTGCCAGCAGCGTGACAGGGAACTATGGCTACACCTTC.

This clone was recorded a few times. The chain joins TRBV18 to TRBJ2-5, with a tentative D call TRBD2 (6 bases). Germline CDR1 is KGHSH and CDR2 is LQKENI. This CDR3 has 13 residues. V shed 6 bases and J shed 4 bases, with 12 bases lying between them. CDR3 loop: CASSFSGVETQYF. CDR3 sequence (DNA): TGTGCCAGCTCCTTCTCGGGGGTAGAGACCCAGTACTTC.

The rearrangement links TRBV6-5 to TRBJ1-2, with D maybe TRBD1 (6 bases). The germline gives CDR1 MNHEY, CDR2 SVGAGI. CDR3 size: 15 residues. The V end lost 2 bases, the J end lost 2 bases, and 12 bases lay between the germline ends. The CDR3 DNA reads as TGTGCCAGCAGTTACGGGACACAACCAAACTATGGCTACACCTTC. The encoded protein is CASSYGTQPNYGYTF.

V gene TRBV27 combines with J gene TRBJ2-7, with D tentatively TRBD1 (6 bases). The V end lost 10 bases, the J end lost 12 bases, and 22 bases lay between the germline ends. Germline CDR1 is MNHEY and CDR2 is SMNVEV (reference sequence). This CDR3 comprises 12 residues. The CDR3 nucleotides are TGTGCCACAAGAGGGACATCCACCTGGTGGTACTTC. This codes for CATRGTSTWWYF.

The rearrangement uses TRBV2 and TRBJ1-4, with D perhaps TRBD1 (6 bases). This CDR3 is built from 14 residues. Deletions cut 4 bases from V and 4 bases from J, with 10 bases between. Germline CDR1 is SNHLY and CDR2 is FYNNEI. The CDR3 DNA follows: TGTGCCAGCAGTGGACAGGCCGGTAATGAAAAACTGTTTTTT. Protein product: CASSGQAGNEKLFF.

The chain combines TRBV5-4 with TRBJ1-2; weak D call: TRBD1 (5 bases). Germline CDR1 is SGHNT and CDR2 is YYREEE (reference sequence). The CDR3 covers 14 residues. V was shortened by 1 base and J by 1 base, with 8 bases between the two germline ends. The CDR3 DNA reads as TGTGCCAGCAGCTTGAAAGACAGTAACTATGGCTACACCTTC. Its translation: CASSLKDSNYGYTF.

The rearrangement joins TRBV5-1 to TRBJ1-3; D call uncertain. This CDR3 comprises 15 residues. Germline V gene sequence: CDR1 SGHRS, CDR2 YFSETQ. V lost 4 bases and J 4 bases, leaving 15 bases between the germline ends. This CDR3 is CASSAAGSAGNTIYF. CDR3 bases: TGCGCCAGCAGCGCCGCGGGGTCGGCCGGAAACACCATATATTTT.

The chain joins TRBV5-4 to TRBJ2-1; 9 bases align to TRBD2. The CDR3 spans 14 residues. V lost 8 bases and J lost 8; bases outside the gene matches: 11. Germline CDR1 SGHNT, CDR2 YYREEE (reference sequence). CDR3 coding DNA: TGTGCCAGTCTGATAGCGGGGGTGAGCGATGAGCAGTTCTTC. This translates into CASLIAGVSDEQFF. Based on the CDR3 plus reference TRBV5-4 and TRBJ2-1, the full variable domain is ETGVTQSPTHLIKTRGQQVTLRCSSQSGHNTVSWYQQALGQGPQFIFQYYREEENGRGNFPPRFSGLQFPNYSSELNVNALELDDSALYLCASLIAGVSDEQFFGPGTRLTVL.

This chain links TRBV30 with TRBJ2-2, with TRBD2 matching over 8 bases. This CDR3 comprises 13 residues. The trim removed 4 bases at V and 6 bases at J, leaving 4 bases unmatched. Per germline, CDR1 GTSNPN and CDR2 SVGIG (reference sequence). CDR3 sequence: CAWKRGYAGELFF. CDR3 coding DNA: TGTGCCTGGAAGCGGGGGTATGCCGGGGAGCTGTTTTTT.

The genes are TRBV3-1 (or the pseudogene TRBV3-2) and TRBJ1-5, with 10 bases that match TRBD1. V was clipped by 4 bases and J by 4 bases; unmatched bases: 1. Germline V gives CDR1 LGHDT, CDR2 YNNKEL (reference sequence). The CDR3 runs to 14 residues. The CDR3: CASSPGQGNQPQHF. DNA of the CDR3: TGTGCCAGCAGCCCGGGACAGGGGAATCAGCCCCAGCATTTT.

This clone was recorded only once. A read error may account for a junction end that differs from germline. The gene calls are TRBV5-5 and TRBJ2-7; 8 bases are a match to TRBD2. The CDR3 totals 12 residues. Germline V gene lookup returns CDR1 SGHKS and CDR2 YYEKEE (reference sequence). CDR3 region: CASSLGDGLARF. The CDR3 nucleotides read TGTGCCAGCAGCTTGGGGGACGGACTAGCTCGCTTC.

The chain employs TRBV27 and TRBJ2-1, with 9 positions matching TRBD1. Germline V gene sequence: CDR1 MNHEY, CDR2 SMNVEV (reference sequence). This CDR3 region has 15 residues. The trim removed 4 bases at V and 5 bases at J, leaving 6 bases unmatched. The CDR3 nucleotides read TGTGCCAGCAGTTCCTGGGACAGGGCCGACAATGAGCAGTTCTTC. It encodes CASSSWDRADNEQFF.

The genes are TRBV2 and TRBJ1-4; D remains unclear. Germline V gene lookup returns CDR1 SNHLY and CDR2 FYNNEI. Trimming left V 2 bases short and J 7 bases short, with 8 bases between. The CDR3 totals 13 residues. This CDR3 reads CASSESRGEKLFF. The CDR3 DNA reads TGTGCCAGCAGTGAATCCCGGGGTGAAAAACTGTTTTTT.

In its sample, this clone was seen once. The chain links TRBV19 to TRBJ1-2, with D maybe TRBD1 (6 bases). Per the germline V gene, CDR1 is LNHDA and CDR2 is SQIVND (reference sequence). Between the trimmed V and J ends, which lost 6 bases and 1 base, there was a span of 12 bases. The CDR3 sequence is 14 residues long. The CDR3 here is CASRGTGFNYGYTF. DNA of the CDR3: TGTGCCAGTAGGGGAACAGGGTTTAACTATGGCTACACCTTC.

The rearrangement joins TRBV19 to TRBJ1-2, with 9 bases fitting TRBD1. The CDR3 sequence is 13 residues long. Germline V gives CDR1 LNHDA, CDR2 SQIVND (reference sequence). With 1 base clipped from V and 7 bases from J, the junction kept 1 base outside the gene matches. The CDR3 coding sequence is TGTGCCAGTAGTATAGGGACAGGGGTTGGCTACACCTTC. Its translation is CASSIGTGVGYTF.

The chain combines TRBV6-5 with TRBJ2-7; 8 nucleotides align to TRBD2. The CDR3 is 16 amino acids. Germline assignment: CDR1 MNHEY and CDR2 SVGAGI. J gave up 3 bases and V 2 bases, and 9 bases lay outside the gene matches. In nucleotides, the CDR3 is TGTGCCAGCAGTTACCCCAGCGGGGGCGAACGCTACGAGCAGTACTTC. Translated, it gives CASSYPSGGERYEQYF.

The rearrangement uses TRBV30 and TRBJ2-1, with a weak D call TRBD2 (5 bases). V lost 8 bases, J lost 3 bases, and 17 bases lay in between. Per the germline V gene, CDR1 is GTSNPN and CDR2 is SVGIG (reference sequence). The CDR3 totals 14 residues. The CDR3 protein is CAGWLAGYYNEQFF. The CDR3 coding sequence is TGTGCCGGATGGCTGGCGGGTTACTACAATGAGCAGTTCTTC.

A few counts support this clone. For the CDR3, the DNA is TGTGCTGAGGGGACAGGGCCTCTTGGCACTGAAGCTTTCTTT. As protein: CAEGTGPLGTEAFF. The rearrangement uses TRBV11-2 and TRBJ1-1, with 9 bases matching TRBD1. Germline CDR1 and CDR2: SGHAT and FQNNGV. This CDR3 has 14 residues.

This clone was picked up one time. V is TRBV24-1 and J is TRBJ2-1; 10 bases are shared with TRBD1. V lost 4 bases, J lost 5 bases, and 4 bases stayed unmatched. The CDR3 extends over 15 amino acids. CDR1 is KGHDR, CDR2 SFDVKD, per germline. CDR3 in DNA: TGTGCCACCAGTGACCCCGGGACAGGGGACAATGAGCAGTTCTTC. It specifies CATSDPGTGDNEQFF.

This chain links TRBV2 with TRBJ1-5; TRBD1 matches 7 bases. Germline CDR1 SNHLY, CDR2 FYNNEI. The V segment lost 3 bases and the J segment 10 bases; nucleotides outside the gene matches: 9. The CDR3 sequence is 14 residues long. CDR3 coding DNA: TGTGCCAGCAGTGACAGGGGGATTGCGGCTCCCCAGCATTTT. Translating it yields CASSDRGIAAPQHF.

J is TRBJ1-1 and V is TRBV7-3; 8 bases are shared with TRBD1. Trimming removed 5 bases from V and 6 bases from J; junction bases left unmatched: 5. Germline-derived CDR1 and CDR2 are SGHTA and FQGTGA. The CDR3 runs to 13 residues. The CDR3 DNA sequence: TGTGCCAGCAGCCCAGACAGGGGCGCTGAAGCTTTCTTT. Residues: CASSPDRGAEAFF.

The CDR3 nucleotides read TGCAGCGTTGTGCCCTCGCGGGGTCTTGACGAGCAGTACTTC. This sequence encodes CSVVPSRGLDEQYF. This chain joins TRBV29-1 and TRBJ2-7, with a weak D call TRBD2 (6 bases). This CDR3 is 14 amino acids long. Germline values: CDR1 SQVTM, CDR2 ANQGSEA. Trimming cost V 4 bases and J 5 bases, with 18 bases left between them.

The CDR3 DNA reads TGTGCCAGCTCACGCGACAGGGTCAAGGGAGAACCCCTCCACTTT. Translating it yields CASSRDRVKGEPLHF. The V and J genes are TRBV18 and TRBJ1-6, with 7 positions matching TRBD1. V dropped 4 bases and J dropped 12; count of bases not matched to a gene: 12. Germline CDR1 is KGHSH and CDR2 is LQKENI. The CDR3 is made up of 15 amino acids.

The chain links TRBV18 to TRBJ1-2; D is unresolved. Trimming removed 3 bases at V and 8 bases at J, with 19 bases between. Germline-derived CDR1 and CDR2 are KGHSH and LQKENI. The CDR3 extends over 15 amino acids. The DNA for the CDR3 is TGTGCCAGCTCACCGAGGGAACAGAGTATGTACGGCTACACCTTC. Protein: CASSPREQSMYGYTF.